The next 21 T cell receptor beta chains were all read from a single sample in a study of T cell repertoires in cytomegalovirus infection. TCRdb re-analysed the reads in MiXCR, keeping a single row per CDR3 protein. The sample shows about 130,000 distinct CDR3 sequences, roughly 9% of them seen only once. Material for sequencing was PBMCs. These receptors all stem from a human donor in good health (CMV status not recorded). Some clones in this sample may be carry-over from other donors' samples.

This clonotype was counted at least ten times. DNA for the CDR3: TGTGCCAGCGGGGAGGGCTACACAAATGAGCAGTTCTTC. It specifies CASGEGYTNEQFF. This chain links TRBV2 with TRBJ2-1; 7 bases agree with TRBD2. Trimming cost V 8 bases and J 7 bases; bases outside gene matches: 8. Germline CDR1 reads SNHLY; CDR2 reads FYNNEI. The CDR3 is made up of 13 amino acids.

This clonotype was found many times. This rearrangement joins TRBV7-6 to TRBJ2-3; 8 nucleotides align to TRBD2. The CDR3 consists of 14 residues. Germline CDR1 is SGHVS and CDR2 is FNYEAQ. Trimming cost V 6 bases and J 6 bases; bases outside gene matches: 8. CDR3 nucleotides: TGTGCCAGCAGTCGCCGGGGGGGGCTGGATACGCAGTATTTT. It is translated as CASSRRGGLDTQYF.

Only a few counts were recorded for this clonotype. The V call is TRBV14, the J call TRBJ2-1, with D perhaps TRBD1 or TRBD2 (5 bases each). The CDR3 consists of 18 residues. Germline loops: CDR1 SGHDN, CDR2 FVKESK. Deletions cut 4 bases from V and 2 bases from J, with 21 bases between. The CDR3 protein is CASSPLSSGRATYNEQFF. The CDR3 DNA follows: TGTGCCAGCAGCCCCCTATCTTCGGGACGGGCTACCTACAATGAGCAGTTCTTC.

V gene TRBV20-1 combines with J gene TRBJ1-5; 7 bases are a match to TRBD1. Germline CDR1 is DFQATT and CDR2 is SNEGSKA (reference sequence). V lost 2 bases and J lost 3; bases outside the gene matches: 7. The CDR3 has 15 residues. CDR3 in DNA: TGCAGTGCTAGATCCTCAGGGACAGACAATCAGCCCCAGCATTTT. It yields the protein CSARSSGTDNQPQHF.

This clonotype was counted between two and nine times. This rearrangement joins TRBV4-1 to TRBJ2-1; 9 positions agree with TRBD2. With 1 base clipped from V and 1 base from J, the junction kept 5 bases outside the gene matches. The CDR3 is made up of 17 amino acids. Per germline, CDR1 MGHRA and CDR2 YSYEKL. The CDR3 nucleotides are TGCGCCAGCAGCCAAGTTAAGGGACTAGCTTCCTACAATGAGCAGTTCTTC. Translating it yields CASSQVKGLASYNEQFF.

This rearrangement joins TRBV5-1 to TRBJ2-1; D might be TRBD1 (6 bases). The germline gives CDR1 SGHRS, CDR2 YFSETQ. The CDR3 runs 15 residues. Trimming shortened V by 0 bases and J by 15 bases, and 22 bases separated the two germline ends. CDR3 DNA: TGCGCCAGCAGCTTGGGCGGACAGATCAATAGATCACCGTTCTTC. Residues: CASSLGGQINRSPFF.

This clonotype came up many times. This sequence joins TRBV6-5 and TRBJ1-5, with a weak D call TRBD1 (5 bases). CDR1 is MNHEY, CDR2 SVGAGI, per germline. Deletions cut 3 bases from V and 6 bases from J, with 15 bases between. The CDR3 spans 15 residues. CDR3 coding DNA: TGTGCCAGCAGTTATTCGGCAGGGCTTCGTCAGCCCCAGCATTTT. Protein product: CASSYSAGLRQPQHF.

This clonotype came up many times. The chain links TRBV18 to TRBJ1-1; D is uncertain. Per the germline V gene, CDR1 is KGHSH and CDR2 is LQKENI. V was shortened by 1 base and J by 4 bases, with 19 bases between the two germline ends. The CDR3 runs to 17 residues. CDR3 DNA: TGTGCCAGCTCACCACTCCCGCCGGCAGGACTCATCACTGAAGCTTTCTTT. Translating gives CASSPLPPAGLITEAFF.

The V and J genes are TRBV28 and TRBJ1-2; D gene unclear. The CDR3 length is 13 residues. Per germline, CDR1 MDHEN and CDR2 SYDVKM. V lost 6 bases to trimming and J lost 2 bases, with 10 bases between them. The DNA of the CDR3 is TGTGCCAGCAGGCTAACAGCAAACTATGGCTACACCTTC. As protein: CASRLTANYGYTF.

J is TRBJ1-1 and V is TRBV20-1; perhaps TRBD1 as D (6 bases). Germline V lookup: CDR1 DFQATT, CDR2 SNEGSKA (reference sequence). The length of the CDR3 is 14 residues. V was shortened by 5 bases and J by 7 bases, with 20 bases between the two germline ends. This CDR3 is CSALAAGGEYEAFF. In nucleotides, the CDR3 is TGCAGTGCTCTGGCGGCCGGGGGCGAGTATGAAGCTTTCTTT.

This clonotype was recorded many times. The CDR3 DNA is TGTGCCAGTAGTATTGGGGGGGGCGCGGGAGATACGCAGTATTTT. The encoded protein is CASSIGGGAGDTQYF. The chain combines TRBV19 with TRBJ2-3; the D gene is possibly TRBD2 (7 bases). CDR1 LNHDA and CDR2 SQIVND come from the germline V gene (reference sequence). Trimming removed 3 bases at V and 5 bases at J, with 15 bases between. This CDR3 region has 15 residues.

V gene TRBV5-1 combines with J gene TRBJ2-7, with a weak D call TRBD1 (5 bases). This CDR3 comprises 15 residues. Germline V gives CDR1 SGHRS, CDR2 YFSETQ. V shed 3 bases and J shed 1 base, with 14 bases lying between them. The CDR3 sequence: CASSYIAGSSYEQYF. DNA for the CDR3: TGCGCCAGCAGCTACATTGCAGGGTCTTCCTACGAGCAGTACTTC.

About this clonotype itself: One junction end does not reproduce the germline sequence, and a read error may be involved. The chain has TRBV10-3 and TRBJ1-1; D possibly corresponds to TRBD1 (6 bases). Per germline, CDR1 ENHRY and CDR2 SYGVKD. The CDR3 loop spans 15 amino acids. DNA of the CDR3: TGTGCCATCAGTAAGTCGAGCCAGGGGCGAACTGAAGCTTTCTTT. Its translation: CAISKSSQGRTEAFF.

The rearrangement joins TRBV29-1 to TRBJ2-1, with 10 nucleotides matching TRBD1. Trimming cost V 2 bases and J 9 bases; bases outside gene matches: 7. Germline loops: CDR1 SQVTM, CDR2 ANQGSEA. This CDR3 has 14 amino acids. The chain's CDR3 is CSVELGTGVVEQFF. The CDR3 DNA is TGCAGCGTTGAACTCGGGACAGGGGTTGTTGAGCAGTTCTTC.

This clonotype was observed a handful of times. The rearrangement links TRBV28 to TRBJ2-2, with 7 bases fitting TRBD1. This CDR3 has 12 residues. The germline V gene has CDR1 MDHEN and CDR2 SYDVKM. V was pared by 6 bases and J by 11 bases, with 6 bases of the junction left unmatched. Written as DNA, the CDR3 is TGTGCCAGCAGGAGAGGGGGCAGTGAGCTGTTTTTT. Amino acid sequence: CASRRGGSELFF.

This clonotype came up many times. The V call is TRBV28, the J call TRBJ2-4, with D possibly TRBD2 on 5 matching bases. The V gene's germline CDR1 is MDHEN and CDR2 SYDVKM. The CDR3 consists of 16 residues. Trimming pared 5 bases from V and 0 bases from J, leaving 14 bases between. The CDR3 reads CASSRQRTVAKNIQYF. The CDR3 DNA reads TGTGCCAGCAGTCGACAACGGACTGTAGCCAAAAACATTCAGTACTTC.

This clonotype was seen only a few times. The chain couples TRBV20-1 to TRBJ1-5; 8 nucleotides align to TRBD1. CDR3 length: 14 residues. The J segment lost 2 bases and the V segment lost 5 bases, leaving 5 bases of the junction unmatched. Germline V gives CDR1 DFQATT, CDR2 SNEGSKA (reference sequence). The chain's CDR3 is CSAQGAAGNQPQHF. DNA for the CDR3: TGCAGTGCTCAGGGGGCGGCAGGCAATCAGCCCCAGCATTTT.

This clonotype was seen at least ten times. The chain carries TRBV24-1 and TRBJ2-5; 14 bases are a match to TRBD2. Trimming removed 9 bases from V and 5 bases from J; junction bases left unmatched: 4. The CDR3 sequence is 14 residues long. CDR1 is KGHDR and CDR2 is SFDVKD in the germline V gene. The CDR3 protein is CATGTSGGLETQYF. Written as DNA, the CDR3 is TGTGCCACCGGGACTAGCGGGGGTCTTGAGACCCAGTACTTC.

At least ten counts were recorded for this clonotype. The chain employs TRBV7-2 and TRBJ2-1; D call uncertain. V was shortened by 5 bases and J by 6 bases, with 17 bases between the two germline ends. CDR1 and CDR2 (germline): SGHTA, FQGNSA. CDR3 length: 15 residues. CDR3 protein: CASSLLRSNVNEQFF. CDR3 DNA: TGTGCCAGCAGCCTCCTACGCTCAAACGTCAATGAGCAGTTCTTC. The variable domain in full, with the rest retrieved from reference TRBV7-2 and TRBJ2-1, is GAGVSQSPSNKVTEKGKDVELRCDPISGHTALYWYRQSLGQGLEFLIYFQGNSAPDKSGLPSDRFSAERTGGSVSTLTIQRTQQEDSAVYLCASSLLRSNVNEQFFGPGTRLTVL.

This clonotype was detected many times. This rearrangement joins TRBV11-3 to TRBJ2-4, with D uncertain. Trimming took off 2 bases at V and 6 bases at J, with 8 bases between the two ends. The CDR3 length is 13 residues. Germline V gene sequence: CDR1 SGHNT, CDR2 YENEEA. The CDR3 loop is CASSLPPLNIQYF. The CDR3 nucleotides read TGTGCCAGCAGCTTACCCCCCTTAAACATTCAGTACTTC.

This clonotype was counted many times. The J gene is TRBJ1-1, the V gene TRBV7-6; a weak D match, TRBD1 (6 bases). The germline CDR1 and CDR2 sequences are SGHVS and FNYEAQ. Deletions cut 7 bases from V and 6 bases from J, with 9 bases between. This CDR3 has 11 residues. The CDR3 nucleotides are TGTGCCAGCAAGGGGGGGTCTGAAGCTTTCTTT. As protein: CASKGGSEAFF.